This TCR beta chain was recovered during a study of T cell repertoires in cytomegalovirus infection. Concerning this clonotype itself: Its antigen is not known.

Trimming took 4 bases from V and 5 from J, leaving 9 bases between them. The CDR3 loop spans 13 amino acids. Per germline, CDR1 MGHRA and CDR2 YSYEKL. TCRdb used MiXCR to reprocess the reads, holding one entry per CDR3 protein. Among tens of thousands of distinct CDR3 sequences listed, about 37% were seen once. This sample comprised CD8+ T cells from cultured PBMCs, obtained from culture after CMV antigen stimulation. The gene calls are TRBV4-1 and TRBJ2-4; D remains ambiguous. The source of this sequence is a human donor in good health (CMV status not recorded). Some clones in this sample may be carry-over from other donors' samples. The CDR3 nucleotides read TGCGCCAGCAGCCTACGACGGGAAAACATTCAGTACTTC. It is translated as CASSLRRENIQYF.